This is a list of T cell receptor beta chains from one sample in a study of shared clonotypes between healthy human individuals. Profiling relied on immunoSEQ multiplex PCR, and the TCRdb table lists in-frame clones only, not all of them. This sample carries about 1.1 million clones, approximately 80% of them seen once, and the ten largest clones take roughly 0.65%. Material: memory CD4+ T cells from PBMCs. The receptors come from a man younger than 30 in good health. Some clones in this sample may be carry-over from other donors' samples. Each CDR3 is given with its conserved first and last residue. The order of the fields is V gene, J gene, CDR3 protein.

V gene: TRBV4-1; J gene: TRBJ2-3; CDR3 protein: CASSQLAGAPYTQYF
V gene: TRBV4-3; J gene: TRBJ1-2; CDR3 protein: CASSQISNRNYGYTF
V gene: TRBV5-1; J gene: TRBJ2-5; CDR3 protein: CASSLEGGHVRETQYF
V gene: TRBV7-3; J gene: TRBJ2-7; CDR3 protein: CASSPPGGGEQYF
V gene: TRBV4-1; J gene: TRBJ1-2; CDR3 protein: CASSQDRPAYYGYTF
V gene: TRBV18; J gene: TRBJ1-5; CDR3 protein: CASSASPRGQPQHF
V gene: TRBV5-6; J gene: TRBJ2-7; CDR3 protein: CASGLVEGEQYF
V gene: TRBV2; J gene: TRBJ1-2; CDR3 protein: CATTATVNYGYTF
V gene: TRBV15; J gene: TRBJ1-1; CDR3 protein: CATSRVAHTEAFF
V gene: TRBV19; J gene: TRBJ2-7; CDR3 protein: CASRGTSGISYEQYF
V gene: TRBV6-1; J gene: TRBJ2-7; CDR3 protein: CACQGTFTRYEQYF
V gene: TRBV6-5; J gene: TRBJ1-2; CDR3 protein: CATRAGGFGYGYTF
V gene: TRBV6-6; J gene: TRBJ1-3; CDR3 protein: CASSYSAGRNTIYF
V gene: TRBV27; J gene: TRBJ1-2; CDR3 protein: CASRGGVNGYTF
V gene: TRBV10-1; J gene: TRBJ2-2; CDR3 protein: CASSESGTGLNTGELFF
V gene: TRBV27; J gene: TRBJ1-2; CDR3 protein: CASSLKQGSGYTF
V gene: TRBV6-6; J gene: TRBJ2-7; CDR3 protein: CASSYSSGRYEQYF
V gene: TRBV19; J gene: TRBJ1-5; CDR3 protein: CASSDTRDQPQHF
V gene: TRBV10-2; J gene: TRBJ2-7; CDR3 protein: CASKGAGFYEQYF
V gene: TRBV13; J gene: TRBJ2-5; CDR3 protein: CASSFIGRETQYF
V gene: TRBV7-8; J gene: TRBJ2-1; CDR3 protein: CASSLGAGRYNEQFF
V gene: TRBV30; J gene: TRBJ1-3; CDR3 protein: CAWGGHGTLYSGNTIYF
V gene: TRBV28; J gene: TRBJ2-5; CDR3 protein: CASSGTSGRTPLRSQYF
V gene: TRBV30; J gene: TRBJ1-2; CDR3 protein: CAWDRGGNYGYTF
V gene: TRBV6-1; J gene: TRBJ1-1; CDR3 protein: CASSAGAMNTEAFF
V gene: TRBV9; J gene: TRBJ1-5; CDR3 protein: CASSVGQGLGQPQHF
V gene: TRBV10-1; J gene: TRBJ2-7; CDR3 protein: CARRSRARGVEQYF
V gene: TRBV27; J gene: TRBJ1-1; CDR3 protein: CASRDSGMNTEAFF
V gene: TRBV19; J gene: TRBJ1-1; CDR3 protein: CASSIRPAKNTEAFF
V gene: TRBV2; J gene: TRBJ1-1; CDR3 protein: CASSGVPRQDAFF
V gene: TRBV7-3; J gene: TRBJ2-7; CDR3 protein: CASSPGGGRSYEQYF
V gene: TRBV30; J gene: TRBJ1-6; CDR3 protein: CAWTLERYSPLHF
V gene: TRBV7-9; J gene: TRBJ2-2; CDR3 protein: CASSLDGRNTGELFF
V gene: TRBV18; J gene: TRBJ2-3; CDR3 protein: CASSPFPGADTQYF
V gene: TRBV7-2; J gene: TRBJ1-1; CDR3 protein: CASRPLGALMNTEAFF
V gene: TRBV2; J gene: TRBJ2-3; CDR3 protein: CASSERSREPRTDTQYF
V gene: TRBV19; J gene: TRBJ1-1; CDR3 protein: CASAPLGRDTEAFF
V gene: TRBV5-1; J gene: TRBJ1-1; CDR3 protein: CASSSLGRGMNTEAFF
V gene: TRBV11-2; J gene: TRBJ2-1; CDR3 protein: CASRPTSGRNNEQFF
V gene: TRBV2; J gene: TRBJ2-7; CDR3 protein: CASRDRDGSYEQYF
V gene: TRBV7-6; J gene: TRBJ1-2; CDR3 protein: CASSAGGPRGPSANYGYTF
V gene: TRBV29-1; J gene: TRBJ1-3; CDR3 protein: CSAASRTGYNSGNTIYF
V gene: TRBV5-5; J gene: TRBJ2-5; CDR3 protein: CASSLEAGAPSRETQYF
V gene: TRBV28; J gene: TRBJ2-7; CDR3 protein: CASGRTGTGYEQYF
V gene: TRBV5-8; J gene: TRBJ2-1; CDR3 protein: CASSLRGGTYNEQFF
V gene: TRBV5-1; J gene: TRBJ1-2; CDR3 protein: CASSSLTGTYGYTF
V gene: TRBV2; J gene: TRBJ2-5; CDR3 protein: CASSGQGRETQYF
V gene: TRBV9; J gene: TRBJ2-5; CDR3 protein: CASSQRLEETQYF
V gene: TRBV6-5; J gene: TRBJ1-2; CDR3 protein: CASSYSQRLGYTF
V gene: TRBV29-1; J gene: TRBJ2-7; CDR3 protein: CSVGSGSPYEQYF
V gene: TRBV19; J gene: TRBJ1-2; CDR3 protein: CASTLGQQSGGYTF
V gene: TRBV4-3; J gene: TRBJ1-5; CDR3 protein: CASSQDAGDNQPQHF
V gene: TRBV18; J gene: TRBJ2-1; CDR3 protein: CASSPPSYNEQFF
V gene: TRBV5-1; J gene: TRBJ1-3; CDR3 protein: CASSSDTGAGNTIYF
V gene: TRBV6-5; J gene: TRBJ1-1; CDR3 protein: CASSYSWQMNTEAFF
V gene: TRBV28; J gene: TRBJ2-7; CDR3 protein: CASSLVLAGGSYEQYF